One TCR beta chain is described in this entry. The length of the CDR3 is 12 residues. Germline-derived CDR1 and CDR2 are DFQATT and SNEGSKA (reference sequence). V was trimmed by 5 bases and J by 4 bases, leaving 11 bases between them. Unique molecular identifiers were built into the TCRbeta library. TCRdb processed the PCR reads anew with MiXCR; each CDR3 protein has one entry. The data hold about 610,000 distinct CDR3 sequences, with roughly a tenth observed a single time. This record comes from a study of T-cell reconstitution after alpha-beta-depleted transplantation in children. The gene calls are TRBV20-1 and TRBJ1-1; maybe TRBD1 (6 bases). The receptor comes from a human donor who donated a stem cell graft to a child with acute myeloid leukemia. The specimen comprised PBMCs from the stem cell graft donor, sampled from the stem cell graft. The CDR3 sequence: CSAGPGVTEAFF. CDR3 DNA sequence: TGCAGTGCTGGTCCAGGGGTCACTGAAGCTTTCTTT.